The 18 T cell receptor beta chains in this list originate from one sample, sequenced in a study of vaccination and CD4 T cells after COVID-19. The Oncomine TCR Beta short-read assay was what sequenced the DNA obtained from cultured CD4+ T cells. MiXCR, run by TCRdb on the PCR reads, gives a single entry per CDR3 protein. Of around 5,900 distinct CDR3 sequences detected, approximately 35% appear once; the ten largest clones hold 28%. Treatment meaning: approximately 11-day PBMC culture with coronavirus spike peptide pools or control peptides (ViraFEST assay). Researchers collected the unexposed donor's CD4+ T cells before the COVID-19 pandemic (2011-2018). These TCRs' antigens remain unknown. The specimen was CD4+ T cells from blood, cultured in vitro. The receptors come from a human donor in good health.

This clonotype was seen a few times. The CDR3 coding sequence is TGTGCCAGCAGCTCGACGACAGGGTCTGGCTACACCTTC. Translating it yields CASSSTTGSGYTF. The chain combines TRBV7-3 with TRBJ1-2; 7 bases align to TRBD1. V trimming: 4 bases; J trimming: 7 bases; junction bases outside the gene matches: 6. CDR1 SGHTA and CDR2 FQGTGA come from the germline V gene. The CDR3 runs to 13 residues.

Concerning this clonotype: A much bigger clone sits one base away, suggesting this may be a read error. The rearrangement uses TRBV20-1 and TRBJ1-2, with D tentatively TRBD1 (5 bases). This CDR3 comprises 15 residues. Germline CDR1 is DFQATT and CDR2 is SNEGSKA (reference sequence). CDR3 region: CGARVGGTTNYGYTF. CDR3 coding DNA: TGCGGTGCTCGAGTTGGTGGGACCACCAACTATGGCTACACCTTC.

A few counts support this clonotype. V gene TRBV11-2 combines with J gene TRBJ2-7; perhaps TRBD1 as D (6 bases). This CDR3 is 14 amino acids long. With 5 bases removed from V and 2 bases from J, the gap between germline ends came to 13 bases. Germline CDR1 reads SGHAT; CDR2 reads FQNNGV. Written as DNA, the CDR3 is TGTGCCAGCAGCCCCCCTGGACAGACCTACGAGCAGTACTTC. Its protein product is CASSPPGQTYEQYF.

In this sample, this clonotype turned up a few times. This chain connects TRBV29-1 to TRBJ1-1; perhaps TRBD1 as D (6 bases). The CDR3 has 14 amino acids. V gave up 4 bases and J gave up 3 bases, with 15 bases separating them. Per germline, CDR1 SQVTM and CDR2 ANQGSEA. The CDR3 region has the DNA TGCAGCGTTGGTGTCGGGGGCTCTGACACTGAAGCTTTCTTT. This codes for CSVGVGGSDTEAFF. Based on the CDR3 plus reference TRBV29-1 and TRBJ1-1, the full variable domain is SAVISQKPSRDICQRGTSLTIQCQVDSQVTMMFWYRQQPGQSLTLIATANQGSEATYESGFVIDKFPISRPNLTFSTLTVSNMSPEDSSIYLCSVGVGGSDTEAFFGQGTRLTVV.

Written as DNA, the CDR3 is TGTGCCAGCAGCTTAAGGGCGGTCGGGGGGGCAGGCAATGAGCAGTTCTTC. This gives the protein CASSLRAVGGAGNEQFF. The chain employs TRBV7-2 and TRBJ2-1, with 8 bases identical to TRBD2. CDR1 and CDR2 from the germline V gene are SGHTA and FQGNSA. The CDR3 totals 17 residues. With V trimmed by 2 bases and J by 6 bases, 12 bases remained unmatched.

Only a few counts were recorded for this clonotype. The chain employs TRBV5-5 and TRBJ1-1; D may be TRBD1 (6 bases). The CDR3 has 17 amino acids. The V gene lost 0 bases and the J gene lost 3 bases, with 18 bases spanning the gap. Germline CDR1 reads SGHKS; CDR2 reads YYEKEE (reference sequence). CDR3 in amino acids: CASSLAPPTGLDTEAFF. Here the CDR3 DNA reads TGTGCCAGCAGCTTGGCCCCTCCCACAGGGCTGGACACTGAAGCTTTCTTT.

This chain uses TRBV27 with TRBJ1-1, with D hard to call. CDR1 and CDR2 (germline): MNHEY, SMNVEV (reference sequence). The CDR3 extends over 15 amino acids. V was pared by 5 bases and J by 1 base, with 14 bases between. The CDR3 here is CASSQARSPNTEAFF. The CDR3 coding sequence is TGTGCCAGCAGTCAAGCACGGAGCCCGAACACTGAAGCTTTCTTT.

The chain joins TRBV20-1 to TRBJ1-5, with D maybe TRBD1 (5 bases). The V gene's germline CDR1 is DFQATT and CDR2 SNEGSKA (reference sequence). This CDR3 is built from 13 residues. Trimming cost V 3 bases and J 3 bases, with 9 bases left between them. CDR3 sequence reads: CSARGPNNQPQHF. The DNA of the CDR3 is TGCAGTGCTAGGGGACCGAACAATCAGCCCCAGCATTTT.

In this sample, this clonotype turned up a few times. The V call is TRBV7-2, the J call TRBJ2-7, with TRBD1 matching over 7 bases. Looked up from germline, CDR1 is SGHTA and CDR2 is FQGNSA. This CDR3 has 14 amino acids. With 1 base clipped from V and 2 bases from J, the junction kept 2 bases outside the gene matches. The CDR3 nucleotides read TGTGCCAGCAGCTTAGACAGGGGACCCTACGAGCAGTACTTC. Translating it yields CASSLDRGPYEQYF.

This chain joins TRBV12-5 and TRBJ1-2, with D possibly TRBD1 on 6 matching bases. Germline CDR1 is LGHNT and CDR2 is FRNRAP. Between the trimmed V and J ends, which lost 10 bases and 0 bases, there was a span of 12 bases. The CDR3 has 13 amino acids. The CDR3 DNA is TGTGCTACGACTAGGGACACTAACTATGGCTACACCTTC. It codes for CATTRDTNYGYTF. Based on the CDR3 plus reference TRBV12-5 and TRBJ1-2, the full variable domain is DARVTQTPRHKVTEMGQEVTMRCQPILGHNTVFWYRQTMMQGLELLAYFRNRAPLDDSGMPKDRFSAEMPDATLATLKIQPSEPRDSAVYFCATTRDTNYGYTFGSGTRLTVV.

J is TRBJ2-7 and V is TRBV18; D is unresolved. V dropped 5 bases and J dropped 1 base, with 12 bases sitting between them. CDR3 length: 14 amino acids. Germline V gene sequence: CDR1 KGHSH, CDR2 LQKENI. The CDR3 here is CASSELETSYEQYF. The CDR3 DNA reads as TGTGCCAGCTCAGAGTTGGAAACTTCCTACGAGCAGTACTTC.

This clonotype was observed a few times. The V gene is TRBV6-5, the J gene TRBJ2-7; the match to TRBD2 covers 13 bases. The CDR3 sequence is 16 residues long. Germline values: CDR1 MNHEY, CDR2 SVGAGI. J was trimmed by 3 bases and V by 0 bases; bases with no gene match: 2. DNA of the CDR3: TGTGCCAGCAGTTACTCGGGACTAGCGGGGAACTACGAGCAGTACTTC. Translated, it gives CASSYSGLAGNYEQYF.

The chain employs TRBV6-1 and TRBJ1-2; TRBD1 matches 10 bases. Germline V gene sequence: CDR1 MNHNS, CDR2 SASEGT. Germline trimming cut 8 bases from V and 8 bases from J; bases unmatched to any gene: 8. CDR3 length equals 13 residues. The CDR3 DNA is TGTGCCAGCCTCCCGGGACAGGGGCGAGGCTACACCTTC. It specifies CASLPGQGRGYTF.

This clonotype came up a few times. CDR3: CSARDQNTVQGYTF. The DNA of the CDR3 is TGCAGTGCTAGAGATCAAAACACGGTGCAGGGCTACACCTTC. J is TRBJ1-2 and V is TRBV20-1; D uncertain. Per germline, CDR1 DFQATT and CDR2 SNEGSKA (reference sequence). The CDR3 consists of 14 residues. V dropped 0 bases and J dropped 8 bases, with 16 bases sitting between them.

V is TRBV10-3 and J is TRBJ1-5, with TRBD1 identical over 9 bases. This CDR3 has 15 residues. Germline V gives CDR1 ENHRY, CDR2 SYGVKD. The junction had 2 bases not matched to a gene; V was cut back by 5 bases and J by 0 bases. The CDR3 DNA reads TGTGCCATCAGTACAGGGGGCAATAGCAATCAGCCCCAGCATTTT. Translating gives CAISTGGNSNQPQHF.

This clonotype was found a few times. The chain couples TRBV6-1 to TRBJ2-2; D gene unclear. Per the germline V gene, CDR1 is MNHNS and CDR2 is SASEGT. V lost 3 bases to trimming and J lost 0 bases, with 17 bases between them. The CDR3 has 18 amino acids. This CDR3 reads CASSDQPSSWANTGELFF. CDR3 DNA sequence: TGTGCCAGCAGTGATCAACCTTCCTCCTGGGCGAACACCGGGGAGCTGTTTTTT.

CDR3 region: CAYTAGRRNTIYF. The CDR3 DNA is TGTGCCTATACGGCAGGGCGGCGAAACACCATATATTTT. This rearrangement joins TRBV11-2 to TRBJ1-3; maybe TRBD1 (5 bases). Germline CDR1 reads SGHAT; CDR2 reads FQNNGV. The V and J ends lost 11 bases and 5 bases respectively, with 16 bases between them. This CDR3 spans 13 amino acids.

This clonotype was seen only a few times. The chain combines TRBV23-1 with TRBJ1-5; D is unclear. TRBV23-1 falls under the ORF class, with uncertain function. The CDR3 spans 17 residues. Trimming cost V 7 bases and J 0 bases, with 19 bases left between them. CDR3: CASTRGHYLYSNQPQHF. In nucleotides, the CDR3 is TGCGCCAGCACTCGTGGGCACTACCTTTATAGCAATCAGCCCCAGCATTTT.